Listed below are T cell receptor beta chains from one sample, sequenced in a study of read filtering for tumor transcriptome and immune sequencing. From the reads, TCRdb called clonotypes with MiXCR, one entry per CDR3 protein. This repertoire shows about 57,000 distinct CDR3 sequences, 20% to 25% found once; its top ten account for roughly a sixth. Sequencing was done on a sample of a population of CD138-negative cells sorted from bone marrow. These receptors came from a donor aged 40 or over with multiple myeloma. The CDR3 runs from the conserved cysteine through the conserved F or W. The order of the fields is J gene, D gene, clone size, V gene, CDR3 protein, CDR3 DNA. The D gene is left open where the match is weak. Not every row has a clone size; where given, it reads once, few, many or a size class.

TRBJ2-5 NA NA TRBV20-1 CSARDLGAEETQYF TGCAGTGCTAGAGATCTAGGGGCTGAGGAGACCCAGTACTTC
TRBJ1-5 NA NA TRBV28 CASSWGGGRGGNQPQHF TGTGCCAGCAGTTGGGGGGGCGGGCGGGGGGGCAATCAGCCCCAGCATTTT
TRBJ2-5 NA NA TRBV23-1 CASSQLLSKCTFQETQYF TGCGCCAGCAGTCAATTGCTATCCAAATGTACCTTCCAAGAGACCCAGTACTTC
TRBJ1-5 NA medium-sized TRBV28 CASKHAEGNQPQHF TGTGCCAGTAAACATGCAGAGGGCAATCAGCCCCAGCATTTT
TRBJ2-1 TRBD1 many TRBV6-1 CASTRGQGRDEQFF TGTGCCAGCACTAGAGGACAGGGTAGAGATGAGCAGTTCTTC
TRBJ1-1 NA NA TRBV30 CAWSENTGAFF TGTGCCTGGAGTGAGAACACTGGAGCTTTCTTT
TRBJ2-5 TRBD1 NA TRBV7-7 CASSLPGQRQETQYF TGTGCTAGCAGCTTACCGGGACAGAGGCAAGAGACCCAGTACTTC
TRBJ2-7 NA few TRBV19 CASRDASSYEQYF TGTGCCAGTAGAGATGCGAGCTCCTACGAGCAGTACTTC
TRBJ2-1 TRBD1 many TRBV29-1 CSVERPGGPYNEQFF TGCAGCGTTGAAAGGCCAGGGGGCCCCTACAATGAGCAGTTCTTC
TRBJ1-5 NA NA TRBV24-1 CAISDQNTDTQHF TGTGCCATCAGTGATCAAAACACAGATACGCAGCATTTT
TRBJ2-1 NA many TRBV14 CASSQCGTHNEQFF TGTGCCAGCAGCCAATGCGGGACCCACAATGAGCAGTTCTTC
TRBJ2-7 TRBD2 NA TRBV6-5 CASSYISGTPYEQYF TGTGCCAGCAGTTACATTAGCGGGACGCCATACGAGCAGTACTTC
TRBJ2-5 NA many TRBV11-2 CASSRQETQYF TGTGCCAGCAGTCGACAAGAGACCCAGTACTTC
TRBJ2-3 TRBD2 many TRBV29-1 CGGLAGSDTQYF TGCGGGGGACTAGCGGGATCAGATACGCAGTATTTT
TRBJ2-2 NA many TRBV10-3 CAMGGNTGELFF TGTGCCATGGGGGGGAACACCGGGGAGCTGTTTTTT
TRBJ2-3 TRBD2 many TRBV6-5 CASSQRGPAHGDTQYF TGTGCCAGCAGCCAGCGGGGGCCTGCCCACGGTGATACGCAGTATTTT
TRBJ2-5 NA many TRBV5-1 CASSLGEGGQETQYF TGCGCCAGCAGCTTGGGTGAGGGGGGCCAAGAGACCCAGTACTTC
TRBJ2-7 NA NA TRBV20-1 CSPGSAHTYEQYF TGCAGTCCAGGGAGTGCCCACACTTACGAGCAGTACTTC
TRBJ2-2 NA many TRBV7-3 CASSGVGAGELFF TGTGCCAGCAGCGGCGTGGGGGCCGGGGAGCTGTTTTTT
TRBJ1-5 NA NA TRBV20-1 CSASQGSIQPQHF TGCAGTGCCAGTCAGGGTTCAATTCAGCCCCAGCATTTT
TRBJ2-3 TRBD2 many TRBV19 CASTLSGSGTDTQYF TGTGCCAGTACCCTTAGCGGGAGTGGCACAGATACGCAGTATTTT
TRBJ2-7 TRBD2 many TRBV29-1 CSASGGWTSGVNSYEQYF TGCAGCGCCTCAGGGGGCTGGACTAGCGGGGTCAACTCCTACGAGCAGTACTTC
TRBJ1-5 NA many TRBV6-5 CASSYSGGSNQPQHF TGTGCCAGCAGTTACTCCGGGGGGAGCAATCAGCCCCAGCATTTT
TRBJ1-2 NA few TRBV18 CASSPPDGRLAGYTF TGTGCCAGCTCACCACCGGATGGGAGATTGGCTGGCTACACCTTC
TRBJ2-1 NA many TRBV15 CATSRVRGSSYNEQFF TGTGCCACCAGCAGAGTTCGGGGAAGCTCCTACAATGAGCAGTTCTTC
TRBJ2-1 NA many TRBV7-9 CASSFSGRVYNEQFF TGTGCCAGCAGCTTTTCGGGCAGGGTCTACAATGAGCAGTTCTTC
TRBJ1-6 NA many TRBV3-1 CASSQYAEISYNSPLHF TGTGCCAGCAGCCAATACGCAGAAATCTCCTATAATTCACCCCTCCACTTT
TRBJ2-2 NA many TRBV12-3/TRBV12-4 CASSLNRNTGELFF TGTGCCAGCAGTTTAAACAGGAACACCGGGGAGCTGTTTTTT
TRBJ2-7 NA many TRBV5-1 CASSLVAGSVAEQYF TGCGCCAGCAGCTTGGTTGCGGGGTCTGTCGCCGAGCAGTACTTC
TRBJ1-2 TRBD1 many TRBV20-1 CSARGQGGGYTF TGCAGTGCTAGAGGACAGGGCGGTGGCTACACCTTC
TRBJ2-5 TRBD1 many TRBV5-1 CASSSPDRGFETQYF TGCGCCAGCAGCTCCCCGGACAGGGGGTTCGAGACCCAGTACTTC
TRBJ2-1 NA many TRBV14 CASSQGPSASYNEQFF TGTGCCAGCAGCCAAGGACCGTCGGCTAGCTACAATGAGCAGTTCTTC
TRBJ2-2 NA many TRBV5-1 CASSLATGVNTGELFF TGCGCCAGCAGCTTGGCCACAGGAGTGAACACCGGGGAGCTGTTTTTT
TRBJ2-1 TRBD2 many TRBV12-3/TRBV12-4 CASSPRMGAGGGNPNEQFF TGTGCCAGCAGCCCACGTATGGGAGCGGGGGGGGGAAACCCGAATGAGCAGTTCTTC
TRBJ2-5 NA once TRBV2 CASMRRNQETQYF TGTGCCAGCATGAGACGGAACCAAGAGACCCAGTACTTC
TRBJ2-1 NA many TRBV7-9 CASSPSPASPRWYEQFF TGTGCCAGCAGCCCCTCCCCCGCGAGTCCTCGATGGTACGAGCAGTTCTTC
TRBJ2-1 TRBD2 NA TRBV19 CASSIAGGLLISYNEQFF TGTGCCAGTAGTATAGCGGGAGGGCTCCTAATCTCCTACAATGAGCAGTTCTTC
TRBJ1-5 TRBD1 NA TRBV6-5 CASSDLTGQGIQPQHF TGTGCCAGCAGTGACTTGACGGGACAGGGTATTCAGCCCCAGCATTTT
TRBJ1-3 NA few TRBV5-1 CASSTDNSGNTIYF TGCGCCAGCAGCACGGACAACTCTGGAAACACCATATATTTT
TRBJ2-7 NA NA TRBV27 CASSPTNSYEQYF TGTGCCAGCAGTCCCACAAATTCCTACGAGCAGTACTTC
TRBJ2-1 NA many TRBV10-3 CAIRAYNEQFF TGTGCCATCCGGGCGTACAATGAGCAGTTCTTC